This T cell receptor beta chain was sequenced for a study of identical twins. Study outcomes and limitations: Diverse VJ usage suggested most zero-insertion clonotypes were not invariant T cells.

This clonotype came up many times. Its antigen is currently unknown. The CDR3 is made up of 14 amino acids. The germline V gene encodes CDR1 MNHEY and CDR2 SMNVEV (reference sequence). The junction had 4 bases not matched to a gene; V was cut back by 6 bases and J by 3 bases. One entry per CDR3 protein, called by TCRdb with MiXCR from the 5' RACE reads. The table shows some 270,000 distinct CDR3 sequences, with about 8.5% occurring only once. Separately, the same data were catalogued under a study of yellow fever vaccine responses in identical twins.

The sequenced material came from CD8+ T cells sorted from blood. The receptor was isolated from a woman under 30 in good health. The gene calls are TRBV27 and TRBJ2-7; 11 nucleotides agree with TRBD2. The CDR3 here is CASSPGTSGYEQYF. CDR3 in DNA: TGTGCCAGCAGCCCCGGGACTAGCGGCTACGAGCAGTACTTC.